These 7 T cell receptor beta chains share one sample of origin, sequenced in a study of blood T cell repertoires in COVID-19. The protocol was immunoSEQ multiplex PCR, while the TCRdb copy is restricted to in-frame clones and leaves out a portion. The table includes fewer than 200,000 clones, around 92% detected once. Sequenced input: peripheral blood. The receptors come from a man younger than 45 with COVID-19, enrolled during active disease.

In DNA, the CDR3 is TGTGCCAGCAGTGAATTCAGGACTAGCGGGATCCTGGGCACCGGGGAGCTGTTTTTT. It translates to CASSEFRTSGILGTGELFF. The chain couples TRBV2 to TRBJ2-2; 12 positions agree with TRBD2. This CDR3 has 19 residues. Germline V CDR1 and CDR2: SNHLY, FYNNEI. The J segment lost 4 bases and the V segment lost 2 bases, leaving 11 bases of the junction unmatched.

The rearrangement links TRBV2 to TRBJ2-3; a weak D match, TRBD1 (5 bases). CDR1 is SNHLY and CDR2 is FYNNEI in the germline V gene. CDR3 length: 14 amino acids. The V and J ends lost 4 bases and 1 base respectively, with 9 bases between them. This chain's CDR3 is CASSVGAGTDTQYF. The DNA for the CDR3 is TGTGCCAGCAGTGTAGGGGCCGGCACAGATACGCAGTATTTT.

This chain connects TRBV18 to TRBJ1-4; D perhaps matches TRBD1 (6 bases). This CDR3 spans 14 amino acids. Germline CDR1 reads KGHSH; CDR2 reads LQKENI. Trimming stripped 4 bases from V and 6 bases from J, with 12 bases between. The CDR3 spells CASSRQEPYEKLFF. DNA of the CDR3: TGTGCCAGCTCACGACAGGAGCCTTATGAAAAACTGTTTTTT.

The chain employs TRBV7-9 and TRBJ1-3; TRBD1 is a possible D gene (5 bases). The germline gives CDR1 SEHNR, CDR2 FQNEAQ (reference sequence). This CDR3 comprises 13 residues. Trimming left V 2 bases short and J 4 bases short, with 6 bases between. CDR3 in DNA: TGTGCCAGCAGCTTAAACAGGGGAAACACCATATATTTT. It is translated as CASSLNRGNTIYF.

The chain combines TRBV19 with TRBJ1-2, with 7 nucleotides matching TRBD1. The CDR3 is 14 amino acids. Germline V gene sequence: CDR1 LNHDA, CDR2 SQIVND (reference sequence). Unmatched junction bases numbered 8, after V lost 3 bases and J lost 7 bases. In DNA form, the CDR3 reads TGTGCCAGTAGTATCAACGAGCAGGGGGGTGGCTACACCTTC. Its protein product is CASSINEQGGGYTF.

The chain recombines TRBV5-1 with TRBJ2-1; D not resolved. CDR1 is SGHRS, CDR2 YFSETQ, per germline. This CDR3 comprises 13 residues. Trimming pared 5 bases from V and 3 bases from J, leaving 9 bases between. The CDR3 region is CASRAWSYNEQFF. The CDR3 coding sequence is TGCGCCAGCAGGGCGTGGAGCTACAATGAGCAGTTCTTC. The complete variable domain, with remaining parts taken from reference TRBV5-1 and TRBJ2-1, reads KAGVTQTPRYLIKTRGQQVTLSCSPISGHRSVSWYQQTPGQGLQFLFEYFSETQRNKGNFPGRFSGRQFSNSRSEMNVSTLELGDSALYLCASRAWSYNEQFFGPGTRLTVL.

This chain links TRBV11-2 with TRBJ2-7, with TRBD1 identical over 7 bases. Germline CDR1 SGHAT, CDR2 FQNNGV. CDR3 length: 15 amino acids. V trimming: 3 bases; J trimming: 5 bases; junction bases outside the gene matches: 10. The CDR3 is CASSFARGISDEQYF. The CDR3 coding sequence is TGTGCCAGCAGCTTCGCCAGGGGGATTTCGGACGAGCAGTACTTC.